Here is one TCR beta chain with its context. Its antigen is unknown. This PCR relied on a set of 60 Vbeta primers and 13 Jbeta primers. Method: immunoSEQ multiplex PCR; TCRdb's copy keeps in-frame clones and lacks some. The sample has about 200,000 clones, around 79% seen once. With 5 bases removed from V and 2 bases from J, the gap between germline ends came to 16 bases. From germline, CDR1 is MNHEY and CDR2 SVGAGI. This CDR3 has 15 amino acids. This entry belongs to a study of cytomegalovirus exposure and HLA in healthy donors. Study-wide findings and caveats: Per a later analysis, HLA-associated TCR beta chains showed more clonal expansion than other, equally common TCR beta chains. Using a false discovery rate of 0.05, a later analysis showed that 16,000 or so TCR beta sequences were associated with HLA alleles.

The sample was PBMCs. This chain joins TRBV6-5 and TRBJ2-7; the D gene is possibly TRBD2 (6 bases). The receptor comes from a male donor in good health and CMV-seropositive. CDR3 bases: TGTGCCAGCAGTCGGGACTTCGAGACAACCTACGAGCAGTACTTC. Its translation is CASSRDFETTYEQYF.